These T cell receptor beta chains were read from a single sample in a study of graft-versus-host responses after intestinal transplantation. These receptors have no identified antigens. Profiled with immunoSEQ multiplex PCR; TCRdb holds only in-frame clones, not every one. The sample has 90,000 to 120,000 clones, approximately 86% seen once. The sample was unstimulated CD4+ T cells sorted from spleen or lymph node cells, taken before transplant. These receptors all stem from a human donor who was the organ donor for an intestinal transplant. Each CDR3 is given without its conserved first and last residue.

J gene: TRBJ2-5; V gene: TRBV5-1; CDR3 protein: ASSSGLQGTQY
J gene: TRBJ2-7; V gene: TRBV5-1; CDR3 protein: ASSYGQPSYEQY
J gene: TRBJ2-5; V gene: TRBV9; CDR3 protein: ASSGRGPQETQY
J gene: TRBJ1-5; V gene: TRBV7-9; CDR3 protein: ASSAGDSQNSNQPQH
J gene: TRBJ2-5; V gene: TRBV5-4; CDR3 protein: ASSVPSGGAGETQY
J gene: TRBJ1-5; V gene: TRBV5-7; CDR3 protein: ASSATEGNQPQH
J gene: TRBJ2-7; V gene: TRBV28; CDR3 protein: ASTLGAYRTGQY
J gene: TRBJ2-4; V gene: TRBV5-4; CDR3 protein: ASSLGGVGGNIQY
J gene: TRBJ1-1; V gene: TRBV11-3; CDR3 protein: ASSLGGIIRGTEAF
J gene: TRBJ2-5; V gene: TRBV28; CDR3 protein: ASSFLDWNQETQY
J gene: TRBJ1-6; V gene: TRBV2; CDR3 protein: ASSVGSPLH
J gene: TRBJ2-5; V gene: TRBV6-1; CDR3 protein: ASSLFPAFAETQY
J gene: TRBJ2-1; V gene: TRBV5-1; CDR3 protein: ASSFSLDNEQF
J gene: TRBJ2-1; V gene: TRBV20-1; CDR3 protein: SARLNNEQF
J gene: TRBJ2-7; V gene: TRBV7-2; CDR3 protein: ASSPDREGEQY
J gene: TRBJ2-7; V gene: TRBV5-1; CDR3 protein: ASSLRDRGHEQY
J gene: TRBJ1-3; V gene: TRBV6-5; CDR3 protein: ASTTTGSAGNTIY
J gene: TRBJ2-3; V gene: TRBV19; CDR3 protein: ASRPPAKAGAGDTQY
J gene: TRBJ2-1; V gene: TRBV5-5; CDR3 protein: ASSAGQGNEQF
J gene: TRBJ2-7; V gene: TRBV4-1; CDR3 protein: ASSRVGQGTYEQY
J gene: TRBJ1-1; V gene: TRBV5-1; CDR3 protein: ASGRDRGMSSEAF
J gene: TRBJ2-7; V gene: TRBV6-1; CDR3 protein: ASSEFHEQY
J gene: TRBJ1-1; V gene: TRBV2; CDR3 protein: ASGRLEGEQAF
J gene: TRBJ2-7; V gene: TRBV10-3; CDR3 protein: AISSSGSPYEQY